This T cell receptor beta chain is from a study of blood T cell repertoires in COVID-19. Across the whole study: There were acute and convalescent COVID-19 samples, and they came from the United States, Italy and Spain. PBMCs, B-cell-depleted T cells, or T cells provided the cDNA or gDNA that made up the material.

The assay was immunoSEQ multiplex PCR, and TCRdb's table has in-frame clones only and misses some. The sample lists about 130,000 clones; about 72% were seen once. The CDR3 contains 16 residues. The trim removed 0 bases at V and 5 bases at J, leaving 9 bases unmatched. CDR1 and CDR2 from the germline V gene are KGHSH and LQKENI. Sequencing input: peripheral blood. The source of this sequence is a woman aged 70-85 years with acute or convalescent COVID-19. The chain is built from TRBV18 and TRBJ1-2, with TRBD1 identical over 7 bases. For the CDR3, the DNA is TGTGCCAGCTCACCACCCTCGGGACAGATCACTTATGGCTACACCTTC. This gives the protein CASSPPSGQITYGYTF. The entire variable domain, with the rest obtained from reference TRBV18 and TRBJ1-2, is as follows: NAGVMQNPRHLVRRRGQEARLRCSPMKGHSHVYWYRQLPEEGLKFMVYLQKENIIDESGMPKERFSAEFPKEGPSILRIQQVVRGDSAAYFCASSPPSGQITYGYTFGSGTRLTVV.